One sample yielded the 20 T cell receptor beta chains listed below, sequenced in a study of tumor and adjacent non-tumor tissue in lung cancer. RNA was extracted from bulk tissue without any cell sorting. This non-tumor lung sample came from over 3 cm beyond the tumor edge. TCRbeta libraries were built with three rounds of nested PCR, modified from ARM-PCR. MiXCR was run by TCRdb on the multiplex PCR reads, yielding one entry per CDR3 protein. The sample has about 60,000 distinct CDR3 sequences, roughly 57% seen once. Sequencing was carried out using distant non-tumor lung tissue. These receptors came from a man aged 65-85 years with non-small cell lung cancer.

As regards this clonotype: Since a much larger clone is just one base distant, this may be a read error. The chain links TRBV28 to TRBJ2-7; D gene uncertain. V was pared by 3 bases and J by 7 bases, with 10 bases between. The CDR3 is 12 residues long. Germline V gene lookup returns CDR1 MDHEN and CDR2 SYDVKM. CDR3 DNA: TGTGCCAGCAGTTTTCTCGACTGGGAGCAGTACTTC. Amino acid sequence: CASSFLDWEQYF. Supplemented by reference TRBV28 and TRBJ2-7, the full variable domain reads DVKVTQSSRYLVKRTGEKVFLECVQDMDHENMFWYRQDPGLGLRLIYFSYDVKMKEKGDIPEGYSVSREKKERFSLILESASTNQTSMYLCASSFLDWEQYFGPGTRLTVT.

A note on this clonotype: This may arise from a read error, as a much more abundant clone is one base away. Here the CDR3 reads CVSSLEGREGDVSGANVLTF. DNA for the CDR3: TGTGTCAGCAGCTTGGAGGGTCGGGAGGGGGATGTATCTGGGGCCAACGTCCTGACTTTC. V gene TRBV5-4 combines with J gene TRBJ2-6, with 8 bases fitting TRBD2. The V gene's germline CDR1 is SGHNT and CDR2 YYREEE (reference sequence). The CDR3 contains 20 residues.

This clonotype showed up just a few times. One junction end does not reproduce the germline sequence, and a read error may be involved. As DNA, the CDR3 is TGTGCCAGCAACCCCCTGGCAGGGAACACCGGGGAGCCGTTTTTT. Residues: CASNPLAGNTGEPFF. The rearrangement joins TRBV11-2 to TRBJ2-2; D possibly uses TRBD1 or TRBD2 (5 bases each). Germline loops: CDR1 SGHAT, CDR2 FQNNGV. The CDR3 sequence is 15 residues long. The full variable domain, rest sourced from reference TRBV11-2 and TRBJ2-2, is EAGVAQSPRYKIIEKRQSVAFWCNPISGHATLYWYQQILGQGPKLLIQFQNNGVVDDSQLPKDRFSAERLKGVDSTLKIQPAKLEDSAVYLCASNPLAGNTGEPFFGEGSRLTVL.

This clonotype has a handful of counts. This rearrangement joins TRBV14 to TRBJ2-1; the D call may be TRBD1 or TRBD2 (6 bases each). This CDR3 is built from 18 residues. Germline V gives CDR1 SGHDN, CDR2 FVKESK. Deletions cut 2 bases from V and 7 bases from J, with 24 bases between. The CDR3 reads CASSQHPAGVEGRNEQFF. CDR3 DNA sequence: TGTGCCAGCAGCCAACACCCCGCAGGGGTGGAGGGGCGAAATGAGCAGTTCTTC.

Of note for this clonotype: One junction end disagrees with the germline gene, perhaps due to a read error. The chain joins TRBV6-5 to TRBJ1-1, with 12 nucleotides matching TRBD1. The germline V gene encodes CDR1 MNHEY and CDR2 SVGAGI. The CDR3 totals 16 residues. CDR3: CVSSHGTGGVGTEAFF. The CDR3 region has the DNA TGTGTCAGCAGCCACGGGACAGGGGGCGTGGGAACTGAAGCTTTCTTT.

As for this clonotype: No conserved phenylalanine or tryptophan is present at the end of the CDR3, so a read error is the likely explanation. The genes are TRBV11-1 and TRBJ2-3; D ambiguous. CDR1 and CDR2 from the germline V gene are SGHAT and FQDESV (reference sequence). The CDR3 is made up of 13 amino acids. CDR3 in DNA: TGCGCCAGCAGCCCAATCTTTTTTCCTACGCAGTATTTG. Its translation is CASSPIFFPTQYL.

Remarks on this clonotype: This may stem from a read error, because a much larger clone lies one nucleotide away. V and J are TRBV5-4 and TRBJ1-2; D possibly corresponds to TRBD1 (5 bases). CDR3 size: 18 residues. The germline V gene encodes CDR1 SGHNT and CDR2 YYREEE (reference sequence). The ends were cut back, 0 bases at V and 4 bases at J, with 22 bases in the middle. The CDR3, as DNA: TGTGCCAGCAGCTTGGCGTCCGGGGCTTTCGGGCTTTTCTATGGCTACACCTTC. It codes for CASSLASGAFGLFYGYTF.

This clonotype was observed at least ten times. The chain uses TRBV4-1 and TRBJ1-2; possibly TRBD1 for D (6 bases). V lost 0 bases to trimming and J lost 2 bases, with 13 bases between them. The CDR3 runs to 16 residues. In germline, CDR1 is MGHRA, CDR2 YSYEKL. This CDR3 is CASSQDVAGANYGYTF. CDR3 sequence (DNA): TGCGCCAGCAGCCAAGACGTTGCAGGGGCCAACTATGGCTACACCTTC.

CDR3 coding DNA: TGTGCCAGCATCAAAGGGACAGCTCTTAACACTGAGTCTTTCTTT. Amino acids: CASIKGTALNTESFF. The chain employs TRBV5-4 and TRBJ1-1; 7 nucleotides agree with TRBD1. With V trimmed by 6 bases and J by 12 bases, 20 bases remained unmatched. CDR1 and CDR2 from the germline V gene are SGHNT and YYREEE (reference sequence). This CDR3 comprises 15 residues.

For this clonotype: The CDR3 carries no conserved terminal phenylalanine or tryptophan, so it likely arises from a read error. This rearrangement joins TRBV24-1 to TRBJ2-3; D might be TRBD1 or TRBD2, each matching 7 bases. Germline CDR1 is KGHDR and CDR2 is SFDVKD. Trimming removed 8 bases at V and 11 bases at J, with 16 bases between. The CDR3 contains 12 residues. In DNA, the CDR3 is TGTGCCACCAAGGACAGGCGGGAGATGCAGTATTCT. It translates to CATKDRREMQYS.

This clonotype was seen ten or more times. In DNA form, the CDR3 reads TGTGCCATCAAAGGGGCCGGGAGAGACACTGAAGCTTTCTTT. It translates to CAIKGAGRDTEAFF. The chain carries TRBV6-5 and TRBJ1-1; the D gene is possibly TRBD1 (5 bases). This CDR3 has 14 amino acids. V shed 10 bases and J shed 3 bases, with 18 bases lying between them. Germline V gene sequence: CDR1 MNHEY, CDR2 SVGAGI.

This clonotype occurred many times. This rearrangement joins TRBV20-1 to TRBJ1-2, with TRBD1 matching 7 bases. The J segment lost 0 bases and the V segment lost 5 bases, leaving 3 bases of the junction unmatched. This CDR3 is built from 13 residues. CDR1 is DFQATT and CDR2 is SNEGSKA in the germline V gene (reference sequence). The CDR3 DNA sequence: TGCAGTGCTGGACAGGACCCTAACTATGGCTACACCTTC. Residues: CSAGQDPNYGYTF.

This clonotype came up many times. The chain links TRBV6-5 to TRBJ2-1; D perhaps matches TRBD1 (6 bases). There are 13 residues in the CDR3. V lost 5 bases, J lost 6 bases, and 11 bases lay in between. CDR1 and CDR2 (germline): MNHEY, SVGAGI. The CDR3 is CASSLTGSNEQFF. CDR3 DNA: TGTGCCAGCAGTCTTACAGGGAGCAATGAGCAGTTCTTC.

This clonotype was counted only a few times. A much larger clone differs from this one at a single base, so this may be a read error. This chain uses TRBV5-1 with TRBJ2-7, with D unclear. Germline CDR1 reads SGHRS; CDR2 reads YFSETQ. The CDR3 extends over 11 amino acids. CDR3 coding DNA: TGCGCCAGCAGCCATGGTCCCGAGCAGTGCTTC. Residues: CASSHGPEQCF.

This clonotype was found a few times. The junction shows a germline mismatch at one end, possibly a read error. The chain employs TRBV29-1 and TRBJ2-1; 14 bases agree with TRBD2. This CDR3 is 15 amino acids long. Germline V gene data show CDR1 as SQVTM and CDR2 as ANQGSEA. Here the CDR3 reads CSVEEGLAGANEQLF. The CDR3 nucleotides read TGCAGCGTTGAAGAGGGACTAGCGGGAGCCAATGAGCAGCTCTTC.

This sequence joins TRBV11-2 and TRBJ2-3, with D possibly being TRBD1 (6 bases). This CDR3 has 15 residues. Germline V gives CDR1 SGHAT, CDR2 FQNNGV. The CDR3 protein is CDCSLQGSSTDTQYF. DNA for the CDR3: TGTGACTGCAGCTTACAGGGCTCTAGCACAGATACGCAGTATTTT.

In regard to this clonotype: At one of its ends the junction is not consistent with the germline gene, which may arise from a read error. The chain joins TRBV6-5 to TRBJ2-5, with a tentative D call TRBD1 (6 bases). The CDR3 runs 14 residues. The V gene's germline CDR1 is MNHEY and CDR2 SVGAGI. CDR3 sequence reads: CASRPQDSRETQYF. CDR3 DNA: TGTGCCAGCCGGCCTCAGGACAGCCGAGAGACCCAGTATTTC.

This clonotype was recorded many times. The chain links TRBV12-3 or TRBV12-4 to TRBJ2-2; TRBD2 matches at 8 bases. V was clipped by 6 bases and J by 0 bases; unmatched bases: 6. This CDR3 is 16 amino acids long. This CDR3 reads CASSLLGGANTGELFF. Here the CDR3 DNA reads TGTGCCAGCAGCCTTCTCGGGGGGGCGAACACCGGGGAGCTGTTTTTT.

Points on this clonotype: Being one base from a much bigger clone, this may be a read error. The chain couples TRBV20-1 to TRBJ2-7, with D perhaps matching TRBD1 (5 bases). The CDR3 runs to 12 residues. V dropped 7 bases and J dropped 1 base, with 11 bases sitting between them. Per germline, CDR1 DFQATT and CDR2 SNEGSKA (reference sequence). The CDR3 DNA reads TGCAGTGTTAGTCAGGGATCCTACGAGCAGTACTTC. As protein: CSVSQGSYEQYF.

This clonotype was detected once. The CDR3 loop reads CASSLRAGGWRNEQFF. The CDR3 DNA is TGTGCCAGCAGCTTACGCGCAGGGGGCTGGAGAAACGAGCAGTTCTTC. The chain carries TRBV11-2 and TRBJ2-1, with TRBD1 matching 8 bases. This CDR3 comprises 16 residues. CDR1 is SGHAT, CDR2 FQNNGV, per germline. J gave up 10 bases and V 2 bases, and 13 bases lay outside the gene matches.